This T cell receptor (beta chain) was retrieved from a study of beta chain features in type 1 diabetes. Germline V gene data show CDR1 as SGHTA and CDR2 as FQGNSA. The CDR3 runs to 13 residues. The V gene lost 5 bases and the J gene lost 5 bases, with 12 bases spanning the gap. Expressed TCRB transcripts were sequenced because the entire RNA isolate underwent reverse transcription. TCRdb's copy holds only in-frame clones and misses some; the assay was immunoSEQ multiplex PCR. The profile shows some 900,000 clones, around a sixth of them singletons. This clone was picked up a small number of times. Its matching antigen is unknown. Study-wide results and limits: TCRB rearrangement may or may not be influenced by HLA type; here this remained unresolved. Patients showed naive, central memory and Treg TCRB repertoires that appeared more similar than those of healthy donors. Patients with Type 1 diabetes showed moderately but significantly shorter TCRB CDR3s in all four CD4+ subsets.

The sequenced material came from naive CD4+ T cells from blood. The V gene is TRBV7-2, the J gene TRBJ2-5; TRBD1 might be the D (5 bases). The clonotype comes from a woman aged 18-29 years in good health. The CDR3 protein is CASSRQNLETQYF. The CDR3 DNA is TGTGCCAGCAGCAGACAGAATCTGGAGACCCAGTACTTC.